This T cell receptor beta chain is from a study of shared clonotypes between healthy human individuals. Across the whole study: Three plates were used per donor for CD4 naive, three for CD4 memory, two for CD8 naive and one for CD8 memory.

Between the trimmed V and J ends, which lost 0 bases and 4 bases, there was a span of 15 bases. CDR1 and CDR2 (germline): MNHEY, SVGAGI. The CDR3 is 16 residues long. Of note for this clone: Antigen unknown.

Sorted-subset replicate PCR reactions were performed with roughly 200 ng DNA, corresponding to 30,000 to 35,000 T cell genomes. Clones were sequenced by immunoSEQ multiplex PCR, and TCRdb holds only the in-frame ones, with some missing. The sample yields hundreds of thousands of clones, roughly 80% seen once. Study outcomes and limitations: The naive CD4 repertoires of several donors were compared, and around 5% of clonotypes were shared.

The sample taken for sequencing was memory CD4+ T cells sorted from blood. Subset denoted: CD45RA-negative fraction. The rearrangement joins TRBV6-5 to TRBJ2-5, with unresolved D. The origin of this receptor is a man between 25 and 39 years old in good health. The CDR3 sequence is CASSYSRFSLPETQYF. The CDR3 nucleotides read TGTGCCAGCAGTTACTCTCGGTTCAGTCTTCCAGAGACCCAGTACTTC.